The 15 T cell receptor beta chains reported below all come from one sample, sequenced in a study of T cell clusters in autoimmune cytopenias. TRB was amplified from 250 ng of peripheral blood genomic DNA per sample. Multiplex touch-down PCR amplified TRB using TRB-A and TRB-B pools in one tube. For each CDR3 protein, TCRdb gives one entry from its re-call of the multiplex PCR reads, without DNA. In total, the table holds some 6,200 distinct CDR3 sequences. The sample was peripheral blood. The source of these receptors is a human donor with an autoimmune cytopenia or autoimmune hepatitis (not recorded which).

This sequence joins TRBV6-2 or TRBV6-3 and TRBJ2-7; TCRdb's D call of TRBD1 is untestable without DNA. This CDR3 is 16 amino acids long. Germline CDR1 is MNHEY and CDR2 is SVGEGT. The CDR3 region is CASSYQGAHYSYEQYF.

The chain employs TRBV5-1 and TRBJ2-6. The CDR3 totals 15 residues. Germline V gene sequence: CDR1 SGHRS, CDR2 YFSETQ. CDR3: CASSPRASGANVLTF.

Its frequency marks this clonotype as medium-sized. The genes are TRBV30 and TRBJ2-7; the D call of TRBD1 rests on TCRdb alone, since no DNA is present to check it. Germline loops: CDR1 GTSNPN, CDR2 SVGIG (reference sequence). This CDR3 has 13 residues. The CDR3 sequence: CAWKWKGAYEQYF.

V and J are TRBV5-4 and TRBJ2-4; the TCRdb D gene call, TRBD1, has no DNA to confirm it. Germline CDR1 and CDR2: SGHNT and YYREEE (reference sequence). The CDR3 runs 16 residues. CDR3 amino acids: CASSADQRAAKNIQYF.

V is TRBV27 and J is TRBJ2-7; TCRdb returns TRBD1, unconfirmable since there is no DNA. Per germline, CDR1 MNHEY and CDR2 SMNVEV (reference sequence). CDR3 length: 14 residues. CDR3 in amino acids: CASSLSRVTYEQYF.

This chain connects TRBV2 to TRBJ2-5; the D gene TCRdb calls, TRBD2, cannot be checked with no DNA. The germline V gene encodes CDR1 SNHLY and CDR2 FYNNEI. The CDR3 consists of 17 residues. The CDR3 here is CASSEVGAGPKRGTQYF.

In terms of frequency, this clonotype is medium-sized. The rearrangement links TRBV19 to TRBJ2-1; as DNA is missing, the TRBD2 call by TCRdb cannot be tested. This CDR3 is 14 amino acids long. CDR1 and CDR2 (germline): LNHDA, SQIVND (reference sequence). The CDR3 sequence: CASKTSGGEGEQFF.

The CDR3 loop is CASSPSRGEAFF. The chain joins TRBV4-3 to TRBJ1-1; TCRdb's D gene call, TRBD1, goes unchecked for lack of DNA. Germline V gene sequence: CDR1 LGHNA, CDR2 YSLEER. CDR3 size: 12 residues.

This clonotype shows up as medium-sized (0.01 to 0.1%) by frequency. The chain links TRBV7-6 to TRBJ2-2; there is no DNA to check the TCRdb D call of TRBD2. The CDR3 is 15 amino acids. Germline V gives CDR1 SGHVS, CDR2 FNYEAQ. CDR3 protein: CASSSTGGLAGELFF.

This clonotype registers medium-sized (0.01 to 0.1%) by frequency. V usage is TRBV6-2 or TRBV6-3 and J usage is TRBJ2-1; lacking DNA, the TRBD1 call made by TCRdb goes unchecked. The germline gives CDR1 MNHEY, CDR2 SVGEGT. This CDR3 is 16 amino acids long. This chain's CDR3 is CASSDIRDRGYNEQFF.

This clonotype is deemed medium-sized by its frequency. The rearrangement uses TRBV27 and TRBJ2-7; TCRdb designates TRBD1, a call that cannot be tested without DNA. This CDR3 has 13 amino acids. Germline lookup yields CDR1 MNHEY and CDR2 SMNVEV (reference sequence). CDR3 region: CASSLQGTYEQYF.

This clonotype is called medium-sized based on its frequency. V and J are TRBV5-4 and TRBJ2-2. Germline V gives CDR1 SGHNT, CDR2 YYREEE (reference sequence). This CDR3 spans 13 amino acids. The chain's CDR3 is CASSLDWGGELFF.

This clonotype registers medium-sized by frequency. The rearrangement joins TRBV19 to TRBJ1-1. The CDR3 runs 12 residues. Germline CDR1 reads LNHDA; CDR2 reads SQIVND (reference sequence). CDR3 region: CASSTGFTEAFF.

This chain links TRBV5-1 with TRBJ1-1; TCRdb proposes TRBD1, but this gene call is untestable without DNA. This CDR3 has 14 amino acids. The germline gives CDR1 SGHRS, CDR2 YFSETQ. This CDR3 is CASSLTGGFTEAFF. Supplemented by reference TRBV5-1 and TRBJ1-1, the full variable domain reads KAGVTQTPRYLIKTRGQQVTLSCSPISGHRSVSWYQQTPGQGLQFLFEYFSETQRNKGNFPGRFSGRQFSNSRSEMNVSTLELGDSALYLCASSLTGGFTEAFFGQGTRLTVV.

The rearrangement joins TRBV20-1 to TRBJ1-3; the D gene TCRdb calls, TRBD1, cannot be checked with no DNA. CDR1 is DFQATT and CDR2 is SNEGSKA in the germline V gene (reference sequence). The CDR3 extends over 15 amino acids. The CDR3 sequence is CSAEPSGTTGNTIYF.